A single sample is the source of the 2 T cell receptor beta chains below, sequenced in a study of cytomegalovirus exposure and HLA in healthy donors. Primers included in the PCR were 60 Vbeta and 13 Jbeta primers. Using immunoSEQ multiplex PCR, the repertoire was profiled, and TCRdb retains in-frame clones only, with some absent. The profile shows over 250,000 clones, about nine tenths of them singletons. Sequences were obtained from PBMCs. These TCRs come from a middle-aged man in good health and CMV-seropositive.

The chain recombines TRBV18 with TRBJ1-1, with 8 bases that match TRBD1. Germline V lookup: CDR1 KGHSH, CDR2 LQKENI. V was clipped by 7 bases and J by 4 bases; unmatched bases: 11. The CDR3 contains 15 residues. CDR3 amino acids: CASFQGIDRGTEAFF. CDR3 nucleotide sequence: TGTGCCAGCTTCCAAGGGATAGACAGGGGCACTGAAGCTTTCTTT. Full variable domain (outside the CDR3, taken from reference TRBV18 and TRBJ1-1): NAGVMQNPRHLVRRRGQEARLRCSPMKGHSHVYWYRQLPEEGLKFMVYLQKENIIDESGMPKERFSAEFPKEGPSILRIQQVVRGDSAAYFCASFQGIDRGTEAFFGQGTRLTVV.

This chain joins TRBV2 and TRBJ2-7, with TRBD2 as a possible D gene (6 bases). Trimming shortened V by 7 bases and J by 0 bases, and 19 bases separated the two germline ends. CDR1 is SNHLY and CDR2 is FYNNEI in the germline V gene. The CDR3 totals 16 residues. This CDR3 reads CASTTLGTASSYEQYF. CDR3 coding DNA: TGTGCCAGCACTACGCTCGGGACTGCCAGCTCCTACGAGCAGTACTTC.